This TCR beta chain comes out of a study of cytomegalovirus exposure and HLA in healthy donors. PCR primers comprised 60 Vbeta and 13 Jbeta primers. The protocol was immunoSEQ multiplex PCR, while the TCRdb copy is restricted to in-frame clones and leaves out a portion. Of around 170,000 clones in the sample, roughly 80% are singletons; the top ten hold 3% to 4.5%. Sample: PBMCs. This TCR derives from a man aged 50 or older in good health and CMV-seronegative.

CDR3 protein: CASSPEQGQPQHF. Here the CDR3 DNA reads TGTGCCAGCTCACCAGAACAGGGTCAGCCCCAGCATTTT. The chain carries TRBV18 and TRBJ1-5, with a tentative D call TRBD1 (6 bases). The CDR3 has 13 residues. V lost 2 bases and J 6 bases, leaving 8 bases between the germline ends. CDR1 is KGHSH and CDR2 is LQKENI in the germline V gene.